Reported below is one TCR beta chain. Its antigen is still unknown. The sample is drawn from a study of radiotherapy plus CTLA-4 blockade in lung cancer. Overall study: Objective responses were documented in over 15% of patients, with disease control in approximately 31%.

Whole-study results and caveats: In blood, tumor-derived TCR clones expanded after radiotherapy plus ipilimumab. Reported findings show early blood T cell clone dynamics, with interferon-beta, best predicted response.

Lung cancer patients with chemo-refractory metastatic non-small-cell disease were given focal radiation plus CTLA-4 blockade with ipilimumab. Assay used: immunoSEQ multiplex PCR; TCRdb lists only in-frame clones, some missing. There are 71,000 or so clones in the sample; around nine tenths occur only once, and 0.85% to 0.95% lies in the top ten. The CDR3 spans 18 residues. Looked up from germline, CDR1 is SNHLY and CDR2 is FYNNEI. V lost 7 bases to trimming and J lost 4 bases; unmatched junction nucleotides: 19. The input for sequencing was peripheral blood, taken from a patient treated with radiotherapy plus ipilimumab. This clonotype was obtained from a human donor with non-small cell lung cancer who had stable disease on radiotherapy plus ipilimumab. The V gene is TRBV2, the J gene TRBJ2-5; 9 bases fit TRBD1. The CDR3 DNA sequence: TGTGCCAGCACCTTGCTTATCCGGGACAGGGTTCAATCAGAGACCCAGTACTTC. It encodes CASTLLIRDRVQSETQYF.